The next 6 T cell receptor beta chains were all read from a single sample in a study of cytomegalovirus exposure and HLA in healthy donors. Both 60 Vbeta primers and 13 Jbeta primers went into the PCR. TCRdb keeps only in-frame clones here, not all; method: immunoSEQ multiplex PCR. This table holds around 97,000 clones, around 65% found once. Sequencing input: PBMCs. The receptor source for this set is a woman aged 50 to 60 in good health and CMV-seronegative.

The V call is TRBV7-9, the J call TRBJ2-7, with 8 bases that match TRBD1. CDR3 size: 14 residues. CDR1 SEHNR and CDR2 FQNEAQ come from the germline V gene (reference sequence). The ends lost 5 bases at V and 5 bases at J; junction bases unmatched: 8. This CDR3 reads CASSEGQALHEQYF. In DNA, the CDR3 is TGTGCCAGCAGCGAGGGACAGGCCCTCCACGAGCAGTACTTC. The full variable domain, rest sourced from reference TRBV7-9 and TRBJ2-7, is DTGVSQNPRHKITKRGQNVTFRCDPISEHNRLYWYRQTLGQGPEFLTYFQNEAQLEKSRLLSDRFSAERPKGSFSTLEIQRTEQGDSAMYLCASSEGQALHEQYFGPGTRLTVT.

J is TRBJ2-5 and V is TRBV7-2; D may be TRBD1 (6 bases). The CDR3 consists of 14 residues. Trimming cost V 1 base and J 9 bases, with 15 bases left between them. From germline, CDR1 is SGHTA and CDR2 FQGNSA. The CDR3 DNA reads TGTGCCAGCAGCTTAGGTCAGGGGAGTAGGCCCCAGTACTTC. This sequence encodes CASSLGQGSRPQYF.

V and J are TRBV7-6 and TRBJ1-4; D is possibly TRBD1 (6 bases). V shed 1 base and J shed 2 bases, with 8 bases lying between them. This CDR3 has 15 residues. Germline loops: CDR1 SGHVS, CDR2 FNYEAQ. The CDR3 is CASSLGGPTNEKLFF. DNA for the CDR3: TGTGCCAGCAGCTTAGGGGGGCCCACTAATGAAAAACTGTTTTTT. Supplemented by reference TRBV7-6 and TRBJ1-4, the full variable domain reads GAGVSQSPRYKVTKRGQDVALRCDPISGHVSLYWYRQALGQGPEFLTYFNYEAQQDKSGLPNDRFSAERPEGSISTLTIQRTEQRDSAMYRCASSLGGPTNEKLFFGSGTQLSVL.

The chain has TRBV11-1 and TRBJ1-4, with TRBD1 matching 7 bases. This CDR3 comprises 17 residues. The germline V gene encodes CDR1 SGHAT and CDR2 FQDESV (reference sequence). Trimming removed 0 bases from V and 6 bases from J; junction bases left unmatched: 10. The CDR3 DNA is TGTGCCAGCAGCTTAGCCCCCCCAACAGGGGAGGATGAAAAACTGTTTTTT. This codes for CASSLAPPTGEDEKLFF.

The V gene is TRBV6-5, the J gene TRBJ1-2, with D maybe TRBD1 (5 bases). V was cut by 6 bases and J by 11 bases, with 25 bases left in between. CDR1 is MNHEY, CDR2 SVGAGI, per germline. The CDR3 has 15 residues. The CDR3 DNA is TGTGCCAGCAGCGACATGACAGCCCCACTGACCTGGTACACCTTC. Translation: CASSDMTAPLTWYTF.

This clone showed up just once. V and J are TRBV28 and TRBJ2-7; TRBD2 matches 8 bases. The V gene end was trimmed by 6 bases and the J gene end by 6 bases; junction bases not matched to a gene: 7. From germline, CDR1 is MDHEN and CDR2 SYDVKM. This CDR3 comprises 13 residues. DNA for the CDR3: TGTGCCAGCAGACTCAGCGGGAGTTTCGAGCAGTACTTC. Its translation: CASRLSGSFEQYF.